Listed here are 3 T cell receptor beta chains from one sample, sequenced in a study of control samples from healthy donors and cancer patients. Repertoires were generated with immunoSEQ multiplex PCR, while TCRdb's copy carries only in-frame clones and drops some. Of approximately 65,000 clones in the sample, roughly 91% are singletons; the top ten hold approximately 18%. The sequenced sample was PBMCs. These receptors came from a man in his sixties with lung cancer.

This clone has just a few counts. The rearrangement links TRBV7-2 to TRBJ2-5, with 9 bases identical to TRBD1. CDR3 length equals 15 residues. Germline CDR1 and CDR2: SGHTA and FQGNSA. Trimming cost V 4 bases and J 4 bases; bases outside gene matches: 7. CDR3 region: CASSSGQGAAETQYF. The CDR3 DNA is TGTGCCAGCAGCTCGGGACAGGGCGCGGCAGAGACCCAGTACTTC. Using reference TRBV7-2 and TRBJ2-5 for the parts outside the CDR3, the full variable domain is GAGVSQSPSNKVTEKGKDVELRCDPISGHTALYWYRQSLGQGLEFLIYFQGNSAPDKSGLPSDRFSAERTGGSVSTLTIQRTQQEDSAVYLCASSSGQGAAETQYFGPGTRLLVL.

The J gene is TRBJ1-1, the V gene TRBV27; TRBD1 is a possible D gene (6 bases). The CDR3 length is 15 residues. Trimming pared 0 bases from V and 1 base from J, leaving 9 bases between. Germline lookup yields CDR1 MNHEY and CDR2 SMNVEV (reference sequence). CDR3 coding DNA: TGTGCCAGCAGTTTATCCCAGGGGTCGAACACTGAAGCTTTCTTT. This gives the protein CASSLSQGSNTEAFF.

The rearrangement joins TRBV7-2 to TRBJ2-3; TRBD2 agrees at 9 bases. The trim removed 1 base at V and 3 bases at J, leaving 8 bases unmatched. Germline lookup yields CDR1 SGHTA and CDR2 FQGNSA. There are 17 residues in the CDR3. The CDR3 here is CASSLDFAGGRTDTQYF. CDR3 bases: TGTGCCAGCAGCTTAGATTTTGCGGGGGGGAGGACAGATACGCAGTATTTT.